This TCR beta chain was recovered during a study of graft-versus-host responses after intestinal transplantation. TCRdb's table, derived via immunoSEQ multiplex PCR, lists solely in-frame clones and lacks some. The profile shows 130,000 to 150,000 clones, around nine tenths of them singletons. Per the germline V gene, CDR1 is SGHTS and CDR2 is YDEGEE. CDR3 length equals 14 residues. Trimming shortened V by 3 bases and J by 7 bases, and 14 bases separated the two germline ends. In regard to this clone: Its target is not known.

This clonotype was obtained from a human donor who received an intestinal transplant. This chain joins TRBV5-8 and TRBJ2-1; D could derive from TRBD1 or TRBD2 (5 bases each). Here the sequenced sample was unstimulated CD4+ T cells sorted from spleen or lymph node cells, taken before intestinal transplant. The CDR3 region is CASSSGLRENEQFF. The CDR3 DNA reads TGTGCCAGCAGCTCAGGCCTCAGGGAGAATGAGCAGTTCTTC.